This TCR beta chain was found in a study of identical twins. TCRdb used MiXCR to reprocess the 5' RACE reads, holding one entry per CDR3 protein. The sample holds 700,000 to 950,000 distinct CDR3 sequences, around 12% seen once. These data also featured in a second study, about yellow fever vaccine responses in identical twins. As that report states: Twins reportedly mounted vaccine T cell responses that seemed partly convergent, partly personalized.

The specimen sequenced was PBMCs. This sequence was found in a woman in her late teens or twenties in good health.

As DNA, the CDR3 is TGCAGCGTGCGAACCGGGACAGGGGGCACCGGGGAGCTGTTTTTT. Its protein is CSVRTGTGGTGELFF. The chain uses TRBV29-1 and TRBJ2-2, with 11 bases that match TRBD1. This CDR3 is built from 15 residues. The V segment lost 6 bases and the J segment 4 bases; nucleotides outside the gene matches: 7. Germline V gene data show CDR1 as SQVTM and CDR2 as ANQGSEA.